The TCR beta chain under discussion was sequenced for a study of blood T cell repertoires in COVID-19. Study overall: Both acute and convalescent COVID-19 samples were obtained from the United States, Italy and Spain. PBMCs, B-cell-depleted T cells, or T cells provided the cDNA or gDNA that made up the material.

CDR1 is SNHLY, CDR2 FYNNEI, per germline. J gave up 5 bases and V 4 bases, and 3 bases lay outside the gene matches. The CDR3 loop spans 13 amino acids. Under the authors' procedure: Cell counts per sample came from amplifying reference gene primers. The method was immunoSEQ multiplex PCR; TCRdb's version includes in-frame clones alone and lacks a portion of them. D and trimming were read from the DNA, whereas the V and J calls and clone size are those reported in that table. The sample consists of approximately 100,000 clones, approximately 88% of them appearing once. The TCR originated in a human donor in a cohort sampled during active COVID-19. This chain links TRBV2 with TRBJ2-7; TRBD1 matches at 9 bases. Sequenced material: peripheral blood. CDR3 in amino acids: CASSGDRVDEQYF. The CDR3, as DNA: TGTGCCAGCAGTGGGGACAGGGTCGACGAGCAGTACTTC.